These 20 T cell receptor beta chains came from one sample sequenced in a study of T cell repertoires in cytomegalovirus infection. TCRdb re-called the reads through MiXCR, storing one row per CDR3 protein. The table lists 35,000 or so distinct CDR3 sequences, roughly 49% of them singletons. What these receptors recognize is not known. The sample in question was CD8+ T cells from cultured PBMCs, obtained from culture after CMV antigen stimulation. The receptors derive from a human donor in good health (CMV status not recorded). Some clones in this sample may be carry-over from other donors' samples.

This rearrangement joins TRBV19 to TRBJ2-4; TRBD1 agrees at 7 bases. Germline assignment: CDR1 LNHDA and CDR2 SQIVND (reference sequence). The CDR3 is made up of 14 amino acids. Trimming cost V 5 bases and J 2 bases; bases outside gene matches: 3. The DNA of the CDR3 is TGTGCCAGTAGTGTACAGGGGTCCAAAAACATTCAGTACTTC. Translated, it gives CASSVQGSKNIQYF. The full variable domain, in which reference TRBV19 and TRBJ2-4 provide the parts outside the CDR3, is DGGITQSPKYLFRKEGQNVTLSCEQNLNHDAMYWYRQDPGQGLRLIYYSQIVNDFQKGDIAEGYSVSREKKESFPLTVTSAQKNPTAFYLCASSVQGSKNIQYFGAGTRLSVL.

The chain employs TRBV5-6 and TRBJ2-3; 8 bases line up with TRBD2. The CDR3 is 17 amino acids. The germline CDR1 and CDR2 sequences are SGHDT and YYEEEE. With V trimmed by 1 base and J by 4 bases, 11 bases remained unmatched. The DNA of the CDR3 is TGTGCCAGCAGCTTGTTGTCTAGCGGGCTAGGGGCAGATACGCAGTATTTT. This gives the protein CASSLLSSGLGADTQYF.

This chain joins TRBV7-8 and TRBJ2-1, with 13 positions matching TRBD2. This CDR3 spans 17 amino acids. CDR1 is SGHVS and CDR2 is FQNEAQ in the germline V gene. The V gene end was trimmed by 3 bases and the J gene end by 7 bases; junction bases not matched to a gene: 9. The CDR3, as DNA: TGTGCCAGCAGCTTCCAACTAGCGGGGGGGCCGAGAAATGAGCAGTTCTTC. It specifies CASSFQLAGGPRNEQFF.

This chain connects TRBV7-8 to TRBJ2-5; TRBD1 is a possible D gene (5 bases). Per the germline V gene, CDR1 is SGHVS and CDR2 is FQNEAQ. The CDR3 is made up of 17 amino acids. V was trimmed by 2 bases and J by 2 bases, leaving 18 bases between them. Here the CDR3 DNA reads TGTGCCAGCAGCTTACCGCTGGCAGGGCCTTCTCAAGAGACCCAGTACTTC. It specifies CASSLPLAGPSQETQYF.

The chain combines TRBV4-1 with TRBJ2-2; TRBD1 might be the D (6 bases). Germline-derived CDR1 and CDR2 are MGHRA and YSYEKL. V was cut by 0 bases and J by 4 bases, with 21 bases left in between. This CDR3 spans 19 amino acids. The CDR3 spells CASSQEPFFPTGSTGELFF. The CDR3 DNA is TGCGCCAGCAGCCAAGAACCATTTTTCCCGACAGGATCCACCGGGGAGCTGTTTTTT.

The chain uses TRBV5-6 and TRBJ2-5, with no clear D. Germline values: CDR1 SGHDT, CDR2 YYEEEE. Trimming took 4 bases from V and 1 from J, leaving 11 bases between them. This CDR3 has 14 amino acids. Here the CDR3 reads CASSLPGRQETQYF. The DNA of the CDR3 is TGTGCCAGCAGCCTACCCGGGCGCCAAGAGACCCAGTACTTC.

The chain couples TRBV7-4 to TRBJ2-1; D assignment may be TRBD1 or TRBD2 (5 bases each). The V end was cut by 4 bases, the J end by 4 bases, with 11 bases between. Looked up from germline, CDR1 is SGHVT and CDR2 is SQSDAQ. CDR3 length equals 14 residues. The DNA for the CDR3 is TGTGCCAGCAGCTCCCGGGGCGGTTACAATGAGCAGTTCTTC. Amino acids: CASSSRGGYNEQFF. Drawing the rest from reference TRBV7-4 and TRBJ2-1, the complete variable domain is GAGVSQSPRYKVAKRGRDVALRCDSISGHVTLYWYRQTLGQGSEVLTYSQSDAQRDKSGRPSGRFSAERPERSVSTLKIQRTEQGDSAVYLCASSSRGGYNEQFFGPGTRLTVL.

The chain has TRBV12-3 or TRBV12-4 and TRBJ2-3; perhaps TRBD2 as D (6 bases). This CDR3 comprises 15 residues. Trimming shortened V by 6 bases and J by 5 bases, and 18 bases separated the two germline ends. The chain's CDR3 is CASRVSASAIDTQYF. The CDR3 DNA follows: TGTGCCAGCAGAGTCTCGGCTAGCGCGATAGATACGCAGTATTTT.

The rearrangement joins TRBV7-6 to TRBJ2-3, with D possibly being TRBD2 (6 bases). This CDR3 region has 15 residues. Germline CDR1 and CDR2: SGHVS and FNYEAQ. V was clipped by 4 bases and J by 3 bases, with 14 bases between them. CDR3 sequence reads: CASSSPGSGTDTQYF. The DNA of the CDR3 is TGTGCCAGCAGCTCCCCCGGGAGTGGTACAGATACGCAGTATTTT.

V is TRBV28 and J is TRBJ2-3, with 11 nucleotides matching TRBD2. Germline V lookup: CDR1 MDHEN, CDR2 SYDVKM. The CDR3 is made up of 16 amino acids. Unmatched junction bases numbered 6, after V lost 5 bases and J lost 2 bases. In DNA form, the CDR3 reads TGTGCCAGCAGTCCTGCTAGCGGGGGGATCACAGATACGCAGTATTTT. Translation gives CASSPASGGITDTQYF.

The V and J genes are TRBV27 and TRBJ2-3; D gene unclear. Between the trimmed V and J ends, which lost 5 bases and 2 bases, there was a span of 14 bases. The CDR3 has 15 residues. Germline-derived CDR1 and CDR2 are MNHEY and SMNVEV (reference sequence). CDR3 in amino acids: CASSPPVAYTDTQYF. In DNA, the CDR3 is TGTGCCAGCAGTCCCCCCGTGGCCTACACAGATACGCAGTATTTT.

The J gene is TRBJ1-4, the V gene TRBV7-9, with D possibly matching TRBD1 (6 bases). The CDR3 loop spans 17 amino acids. Germline values: CDR1 SEHNR, CDR2 FQNEAQ (reference sequence). V lost 1 base, J lost 0 bases, and 12 bases lay in between. The CDR3, as DNA: TGTGCCAGCAGCTTAGAAAGGGACACCACAACTAATGAAAAACTGTTTTTT. Its protein is CASSLERDTTTNEKLFF. Combining the CDR3 with reference TRBV7-9 and TRBJ1-4 gives the whole variable domain DTGVSQNPRHKITKRGQNVTFRCDPISEHNRLYWYRQTLGQGPEFLTYFQNEAQLEKSRLLSDRFSAERPKGSFSTLEIQRTEQGDSAMYLCASSLERDTTTNEKLFFGSGTQLSVL.

In this sample, this clonotype turned up many times. The V and J genes are TRBV7-8 and TRBJ2-7; TRBD1 aligns across 9 bases. Looked up from germline, CDR1 is SGHVS and CDR2 is FQNEAQ. V lost 5 bases and J lost 5; bases outside the gene matches: 16. The CDR3 totals 17 residues. CDR3 sequence: CASSLRPRGQGRNEQYF. DNA of the CDR3: TGTGCCAGCAGCCTCCGGCCGCGGGGACAGGGAAGGAACGAGCAGTACTTC.

This clonotype was detected a few times. The rearrangement uses TRBV7-2 and TRBJ2-3; D uncertain. The CDR3 is made up of 14 amino acids. The V end was cut by 3 bases, the J end by 2 bases, with 9 bases between. The germline CDR1 and CDR2 sequences are SGHTA and FQGNSA. This CDR3 is CASSLGGFTDTQYF. In nucleotides, the CDR3 is TGTGCCAGCAGCTTGGGCGGCTTCACAGATACGCAGTATTTT.

This chain joins TRBV6-1 and TRBJ2-7, with D uncertain. The germline V gene has CDR1 MNHNS and CDR2 SASEGT. Trimming removed 3 bases from V and 5 bases from J, with 8 bases in between. The CDR3 spans 12 residues. In DNA, the CDR3 is TGTGCCAGCAGTGATCATATCGACGAGCAGTACTTC. This sequence encodes CASSDHIDEQYF.

The J gene is TRBJ1-1, the V gene TRBV7-2; maybe TRBD1 (6 bases). V lost 0 bases and J 3 bases, leaving 8 bases between the germline ends. This CDR3 spans 14 amino acids. CDR1 SGHTA and CDR2 FQGNSA come from the germline V gene. The DNA for the CDR3 is TGTGCCAGCAGCTTAGCTGGACAGCACACTGAAGCTTTCTTT. Protein: CASSLAGQHTEAFF.

Comment on this clonotype: This sequence may be a read error, since a much larger clone differs from it by one base. This chain joins TRBV7-2 and TRBJ1-1; possible D gene TRBD1, 6 bases. The V gene's germline CDR1 is SGHTA and CDR2 FQGNSA. CDR3 length: 13 amino acids. Trimming stripped 4 bases from V and 7 bases from J, with 13 bases between. CDR3 sequence: CASSSLGQGEAFF. The DNA for the CDR3 is TGTGCCAGCAGCTCCCTGGGACAAGGTGAAGCTTTCTTT.

This clonotype occurred once. This rearrangement joins TRBV28 to TRBJ1-5, with D tentatively TRBD1 (6 bases). V lost 3 bases and J 7 bases, leaving 13 bases between the germline ends. Germline values: CDR1 MDHEN, CDR2 SYDVKM. This CDR3 has 14 residues. The CDR3 nucleotides are TGTGCCAGCAGTTTTGGGGCAGGGGTACAGCCCCAGCATTTT. Its translation is CASSFGAGVQPQHF.

J is TRBJ2-7 and V is TRBV6-6; the D gene is possibly TRBD1 (5 bases). V was shortened by 0 bases and J by 3 bases, with 9 bases between the two germline ends. Germline lookup yields CDR1 MNHNY and CDR2 SVGAGI (reference sequence). CDR3 length equals 14 residues. The CDR3 spells CASSYSGPGYEQYF. The CDR3 DNA is TGTGCCAGCAGTTACTCGGGGCCCGGCTACGAGCAGTACTTC.

J is TRBJ2-5 and V is TRBV6-1; TRBD2 agrees at 10 bases. Looked up from germline, CDR1 is MNHNS and CDR2 is SASEGT. Trimming cost V 5 bases and J 0 bases; bases outside gene matches: 3. The CDR3 is 15 amino acids. CDR3 amino acids: CASSYSGGNQETQYF. CDR3 sequence (DNA): TGTGCCAGCAGTTATAGCGGGGGGAACCAAGAGACCCAGTACTTC.